Listed here are 18 T cell receptor beta chains from one sample, sequenced in a study of blood T cell repertoires in COVID-19. Sequencing used immunoSEQ multiplex PCR; TCRdb keeps in-frame clones, though not all of them. Of some 450,000 clones listed, approximately 90% are singletons. Sequencing input: peripheral blood. All receptors derive from a woman aged 45-65 years with COVID-19, enrolled during active disease.

The chain combines TRBV6-5 with TRBJ1-1, with D perhaps matching TRBD1 (6 bases). The CDR3 length is 15 residues. Germline loops: CDR1 MNHEY, CDR2 SVGAGI. V lost 5 bases, J lost 0 bases, and 13 bases lay in between. For the CDR3, the DNA is TGTGCCAGCAGTAGCGCAGGGGAATTGAACACTGAAGCTTTCTTT. Its protein is CASSSAGELNTEAFF.

This rearrangement joins TRBV27 to TRBJ1-5; 8 bases match TRBD1. The length of the CDR3 is 18 residues. Germline V CDR1 and CDR2: MNHEY, SMNVEV (reference sequence). V was pared by 5 bases and J by 0 bases, with 12 bases of the junction left unmatched. CDR3 residues: CASSPQGAGLYSNQPQHF. CDR3 sequence (DNA): TGTGCCAGCAGTCCCCAGGGGGCGGGCCTCTATAGCAATCAGCCCCAGCATTTT.

The chain links TRBV21-1 to TRBJ1-6; TRBD1 is taken as the D call from the table, unchecked against the DNA. TRBV21-1 is classified as a pseudogene. This CDR3 is 15 amino acids long. The CDR3 bases are TGTGCCAGCAGCCTCCGGACAGGGATGGGATCACCCCTCCACTTT. It translates to CASSLRTGMGSPLHF.

This chain uses TRBV19 with TRBJ1-5; D uncertain. The CDR3 covers 13 residues. Germline CDR1 LNHDA, CDR2 SQIVND (reference sequence). Between the trimmed V and J ends, which lost 2 bases and 12 bases, there was a span of 14 bases. CDR3 in amino acids: CASSINVGGFQHF. CDR3 in DNA: TGTGCCAGTAGTATAAACGTAGGAGGTTTCCAGCATTTT. The complete variable domain, with remaining parts taken from reference TRBV19 and TRBJ1-5, reads DGGITQSPKYLFRKEGQNVTLSCEQNLNHDAMYWYRQDPGQGLRLIYYSQIVNDFQKGDIAEGYSVSREKKESFPLTVTSAQKNPTAFYLCASSINVGGFQHFGDGTRLSIL.

V is TRBV5-1 and J is TRBJ1-4, with 10 bases matching TRBD1. V trimming: 4 bases; J trimming: 0 bases; junction bases outside the gene matches: 3. The CDR3 sequence is 16 residues long. Germline CDR1 SGHRS, CDR2 YFSETQ. The CDR3 DNA reads as TGCGCCAGCAGCCAGGGACAGGGGTCAACTAATGAAAAACTGTTTTTT. Translation gives CASSQGQGSTNEKLFF.

CDR3 loop: CASSLVGGPTEAFF. Written as DNA, the CDR3 is TGCGCCAGCAGCTTGGTCGGCGGGCCCACTGAAGCTTTCTTT. The chain links TRBV5-1 to TRBJ1-1; D ambiguous. CDR1 SGHRS and CDR2 YFSETQ come from the germline V gene. Trimming took off 0 bases at V and 4 bases at J, with 10 bases between the two ends. The CDR3 is 14 amino acids.

The CDR3 coding sequence is TGTGCCAGCAGCCCCGGGACAGGGCACTCCTACGAGCAGTACTTC. Translating it yields CASSPGTGHSYEQYF. This rearrangement joins TRBV28 to TRBJ2-7; 9 nucleotides agree with TRBD1. V shed 6 bases, J shed 0 bases, and the junction held 6 bases outside the gene matches. The CDR3 runs to 15 residues. From germline, CDR1 is MDHEN and CDR2 SYDVKM. Together with reference TRBV28 and TRBJ2-7, the CDR3 gives the full variable domain: DVKVTQSSRYLVKRTGEKVFLECVQDMDHENMFWYRQDPGLGLRLIYFSYDVKMKEKGDIPEGYSVSREKKERFSLILESASTNQTSMYLCASSPGTGHSYEQYFGPGTRLTVT.

The V call is TRBV6-5, the J call TRBJ2-2; tentatively, D is TRBD2 (5 bases). V dropped 6 bases and J dropped 2 bases, with 10 bases sitting between them. Germline CDR1 MNHEY, CDR2 SVGAGI. The CDR3 extends over 14 amino acids. CDR3 sequence (DNA): TGTGCCAGCAGGGCTAGCTTTAACACCGGGGAGCTGTTTTTT. It codes for CASRASFNTGELFF.

J is TRBJ1-1 and V is TRBV5-4; TRBD1 aligns across 8 bases. V was pared by 0 bases and J by 9 bases, with 4 bases of the junction left unmatched. The CDR3 is 13 amino acids. The V gene's germline CDR1 is SGHNT and CDR2 YYREEE (reference sequence). The CDR3 DNA is TGTGCCAGCAGCTTGGAAGGACAGGGCAAAGCTTTCTTT. It specifies CASSLEGQGKAFF.

This rearrangement joins TRBV20-1 to TRBJ1-5, with D hard to call. V was shortened by 3 bases and J by 3 bases, with 9 bases between the two germline ends. The CDR3 has 13 residues. Germline lookup yields CDR1 DFQATT and CDR2 SNEGSKA (reference sequence). The CDR3 protein is CSASGENNQPQHF. CDR3 nucleotide sequence: TGCAGTGCTAGTGGAGAAAACAATCAGCCCCAGCATTTT.

The rearrangement links TRBV6-5 to TRBJ2-7; TRBD2 agrees at 9 bases. Germline trimming cut 3 bases from V and 3 bases from J; bases unmatched to any gene: 6. Germline V gene sequence: CDR1 MNHEY, CDR2 SVGAGI. The length of the CDR3 is 15 residues. The CDR3 nucleotides read TGTGCCAGCAGTTATTTAGCGGGAGAAAACTACGAGCAGTACTTC. It translates to CASSYLAGENYEQYF.

This clone came up once. The rearrangement uses TRBV28 and TRBJ2-2; TRBD1 matches 8 bases. The CDR3 extends over 19 amino acids. CDR1 is MDHEN and CDR2 is SYDVKM in the germline V gene. The J segment lost 2 bases and the V segment lost 3 bases, leaving 14 bases of the junction unmatched. CDR3 in DNA: TGTGCCAGCAGTTTTTCTCGGAATACCGGGACAGGAAACACCGGGGAGCTGTTTTTT. This sequence encodes CASSFSRNTGTGNTGELFF.

The CDR3 protein is CATGGVAGSPLHF. CDR3 DNA: TGTGCCACAGGGGGCGTCGCTGGGTCACCCCTCCACTTT. This sequence joins TRBV6-5 and TRBJ1-6; 8 bases align to TRBD1. The trim removed 10 bases at V and 10 bases at J, leaving 9 bases unmatched. There are 13 residues in the CDR3. The V gene's germline CDR1 is MNHEY and CDR2 SVGAGI.

The V gene is TRBV7-2, the J gene TRBJ2-7, with TRBD2 matching over 9 bases. Unmatched junction bases numbered 7, after V lost 5 bases and J lost 2 bases. CDR3 size: 15 residues. Looked up from germline, CDR1 is SGHTA and CDR2 is FQGNSA. Here the CDR3 DNA reads TGTGCCAGCAGCCCCCTAGCGGGGAGTACCTACGAGCAGTACTTC. Its protein product is CASSPLAGSTYEQYF.

The J gene is TRBJ2-3, the V gene TRBV4-1, with TRBD2 identical over 9 bases. CDR1 MGHRA and CDR2 YSYEKL come from the germline V gene. After removal of 1 base from V and 6 bases from J, the junction contained 5 bases not matched to a gene. CDR3 size: 15 residues. Here the CDR3 reads CASSQALAGSDTQYF. The CDR3 DNA sequence: TGCGCCAGCAGCCAAGCCCTAGCGGGGAGTGATACGCAGTATTTT.

The chain combines TRBV7-8 with TRBJ1-3; maybe TRBD1 (6 bases). The germline V and J ends were trimmed by 5 bases and 0 bases, with 20 bases remaining between them. Germline V lookup: CDR1 SGHVS, CDR2 FQNEAQ. The CDR3 extends over 18 amino acids. In DNA, the CDR3 is TGTGCCAGCAGCCCCTTTACCGGGACATCGGTCTCTGGAAACACCATATATTTT. As protein: CASSPFTGTSVSGNTIYF. The variable domain in full, with the rest retrieved from reference TRBV7-8 and TRBJ1-3, is GAGVSQSPRYKVAKRGQDVALRCDPISGHVSLFWYQQALGQGPEFLTYFQNEAQLDKSGLPSDRFFAERPEGSVSTLKIQRTQQEDSAVYLCASSPFTGTSVSGNTIYFGEGSWLTVV.

This clone was counted a single time. One end of the junction fails to match germline, which may point to a read error. Other DNA sequences from this sample encode an identical CDR3 as well. The rearrangement joins TRBV5-1 to TRBJ2-7; a weak D match, TRBD2 (5 bases). This CDR3 has 13 residues. The germline gives CDR1 SGHRS, CDR2 YFSETQ. The CDR3 spells CASSLDGTYEQYF. DNA of the CDR3: TGCGCCAGCAGTTTGGACGGGACCTACGAGCAGTACTTC.

The chain is built from TRBV27 and TRBJ2-1; 13 nucleotides line up with TRBD2. The trim removed 1 base at V and 5 bases at J, leaving 2 bases unmatched. Germline assignment: CDR1 MNHEY and CDR2 SMNVEV (reference sequence). The CDR3 is 16 amino acids. CDR3 protein: CASSLLGLAGDNEQFF. The DNA for the CDR3 is TGTGCCAGCAGTTTATTAGGACTAGCGGGGGACAATGAGCAGTTCTTC.